The TCR beta chain under discussion was sequenced for a study of blood T cell repertoires in COVID-19. Study summary: Acute and convalescent COVID-19 specimens originated in the United States, Italy and Spain. Sample material is recorded as cDNA or gDNA derived from T cells, B-cell-depleted T cells, or PBMCs.

The CDR3 is 13 residues long. Per germline, CDR1 LNHDA and CDR2 SQIVND (reference sequence). Trimming took off 9 bases at V and 6 bases at J, with 17 bases between the two ends. Authors' analysis steps: Amplification of reference gene primers provided the estimated nucleated cell counts. TCRdb's copy holds only in-frame clones and misses some; the assay was immunoSEQ multiplex PCR. V and J calls and clone size are copied from that table; D and trimming were computed from the DNA. The data contain approximately 36,000 clones, around nine tenths of them seen just once; the ten biggest clones take up approximately 2.3%.

The rearrangement links TRBV19 to TRBJ1-2; D is perhaps TRBD1 (5 bases). The TCR sequence derives from a human donor in a cohort sampled during active COVID-19. Sequencing input: peripheral blood. In nucleotides, the CDR3 is TGTGCCAGCGCCTCGTGGGGCGAACATGGCTACACCTTC. Residues: CASASWGEHGYTF.